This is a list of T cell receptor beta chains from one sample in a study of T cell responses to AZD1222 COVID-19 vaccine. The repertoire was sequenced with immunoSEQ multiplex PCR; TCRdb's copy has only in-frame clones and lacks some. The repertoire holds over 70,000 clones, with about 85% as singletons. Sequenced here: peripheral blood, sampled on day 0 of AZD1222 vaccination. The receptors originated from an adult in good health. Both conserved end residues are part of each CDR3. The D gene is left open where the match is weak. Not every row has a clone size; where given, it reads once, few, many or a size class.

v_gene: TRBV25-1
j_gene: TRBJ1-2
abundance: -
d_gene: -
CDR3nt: TGTGCCAGCAGTGAAATGGAAGACTATGGCTACACCTTC
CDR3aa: CASSEMEDYGYTF

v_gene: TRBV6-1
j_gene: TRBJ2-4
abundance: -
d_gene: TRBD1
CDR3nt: TGTGCCAGCAGTGAGAAAACAGGGGGCGCCGTTCTAAGTTCCAAAAACATTCAGTACTTC
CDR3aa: CASSEKTGGAVLSSKNIQYF

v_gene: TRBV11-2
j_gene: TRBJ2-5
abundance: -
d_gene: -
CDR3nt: TGTGCCAGCAGCTCCAAGGACGGAAAAGAGACCCAGTACTTC
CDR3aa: CASSSKDGKETQYF

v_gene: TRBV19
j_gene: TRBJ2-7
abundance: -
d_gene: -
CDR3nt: TGTGCCAGTAAGCCTAGATGGGGCTACGAGCAGTACTTC
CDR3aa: CASKPRWGYEQYF

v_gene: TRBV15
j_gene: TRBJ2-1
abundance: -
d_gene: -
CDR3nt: TGTGCCACCAGCAGGGCCCACGGGGAACCGAATGAGCAGTTCTTC
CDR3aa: CATSRAHGEPNEQFF

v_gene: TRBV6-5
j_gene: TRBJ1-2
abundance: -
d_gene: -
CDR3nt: TGTGCCAGCAGTTACTCCCAGACACTTAACTATGGCTACACCTTC
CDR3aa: CASSYSQTLNYGYTF

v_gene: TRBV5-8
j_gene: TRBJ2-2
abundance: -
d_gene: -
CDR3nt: TGTGCCAGCAGCCCCGGACTAAGGAACACCGGGGAGCTGTTTTTT
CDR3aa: CASSPGLRNTGELFF

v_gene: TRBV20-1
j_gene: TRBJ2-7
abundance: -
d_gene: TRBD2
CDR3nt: TGCAGTGCTAGTTCCCTAGCGGGGGGACGCACCTACGAGCAGTACTTC
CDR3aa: CSASSLAGGRTYEQYF

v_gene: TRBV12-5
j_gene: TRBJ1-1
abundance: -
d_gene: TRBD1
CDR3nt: TGTGCTAGTGGAGGGACAGGGGGGACTGAAGCTTTCTTT
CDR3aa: CASGGTGGTEAFF

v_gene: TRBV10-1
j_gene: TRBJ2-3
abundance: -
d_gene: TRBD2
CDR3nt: TGCGCCAGCAGTGATGGGGCGGGAGAGTCGGATACGCAGTATTTT
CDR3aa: CASSDGAGESDTQYF

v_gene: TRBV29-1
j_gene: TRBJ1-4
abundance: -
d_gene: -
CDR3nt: TGCAGCGTTGGGCAGGGTAATGAAAAACTGTTTTTT
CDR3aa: CSVGQGNEKLFF

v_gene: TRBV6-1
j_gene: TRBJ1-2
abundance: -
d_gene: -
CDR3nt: TGTGCCAGCAGTGAAGGGACAGCCGTCGCCCGGAGAGGCTACACCTTC
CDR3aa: CASSEGTAVARRGYTF

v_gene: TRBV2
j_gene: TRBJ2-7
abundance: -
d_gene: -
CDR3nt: TGTGCCAGCAGTGTAGGCCGCGAGCAGTACTTC
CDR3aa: CASSVGREQYF

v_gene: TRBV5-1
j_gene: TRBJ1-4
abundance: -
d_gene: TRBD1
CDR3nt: TGCGCCAGCAGCGCGGGACAGCCGATTAATGAAAAACTGTTTTTT
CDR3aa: CASSAGQPINEKLFF

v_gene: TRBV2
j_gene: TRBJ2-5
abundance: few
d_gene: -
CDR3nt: TGTGCCAGCAGGAGGGAGACCCAGTACTTC
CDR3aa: CASRRETQYF

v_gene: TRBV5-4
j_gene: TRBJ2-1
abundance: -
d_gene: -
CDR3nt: TGTGCCAGCAGCCTCCCCCCTTACAGAGGCCACAATGAGCAGTTCTTC
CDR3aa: CASSLPPYRGHNEQFF

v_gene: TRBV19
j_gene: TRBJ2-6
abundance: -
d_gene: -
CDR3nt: TGTGCCAGTAGTATAAATGGAAGGCAGAGTTCCGGGGCCAACGTCCTGACTTTC
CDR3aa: CASSINGRQSSGANVLTF

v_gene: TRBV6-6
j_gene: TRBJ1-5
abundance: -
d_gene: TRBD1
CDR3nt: TGTGCCAGCAGTCTTACGCGACAGGGGGATCAGCCCCAGCATTTT
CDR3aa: CASSLTRQGDQPQHF

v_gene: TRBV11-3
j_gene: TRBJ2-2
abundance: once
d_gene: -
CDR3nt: TGTGCCAGCAGCTTTTGGGGGTCCAACACCGGGGAGCTGTTTTTT
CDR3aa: CASSFWGSNTGELFF

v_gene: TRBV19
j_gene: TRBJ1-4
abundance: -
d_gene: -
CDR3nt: TGTGCCAGTAGTATAGGACAGACTAATGAAAAACTGTTTTTT
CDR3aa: CASSIGQTNEKLFF

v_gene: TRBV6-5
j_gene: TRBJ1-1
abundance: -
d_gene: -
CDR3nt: TGTGCCAGCAGTTACTCGTATCGGATCGCGAACACTGAAGCTTTCTTT
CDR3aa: CASSYSYRIANTEAFF

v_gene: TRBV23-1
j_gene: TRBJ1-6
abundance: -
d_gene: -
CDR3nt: TGCGCCAGCAGTCGCCCTAGAGTTGGGACATCTGAATCACCCCTCCACTTT
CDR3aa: CASSRPRVGTSESPLHF

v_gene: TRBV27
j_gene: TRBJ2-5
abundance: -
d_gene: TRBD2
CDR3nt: TGTGCCAGCAGCAGCTCTGCGGGGGGCAAAGAGACCCAGTACTTC
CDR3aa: CASSSSAGGKETQYF

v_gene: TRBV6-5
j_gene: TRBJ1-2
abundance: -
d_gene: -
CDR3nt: TGTGCCAGCATCGTATCGGGGGGATACGGCTACACCTTC
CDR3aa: CASIVSGGYGYTF

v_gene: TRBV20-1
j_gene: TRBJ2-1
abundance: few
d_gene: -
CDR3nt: TGCAGTGCTAGTCGGAGCAATGAGCAGTTCTTC
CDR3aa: CSASRSNEQFF

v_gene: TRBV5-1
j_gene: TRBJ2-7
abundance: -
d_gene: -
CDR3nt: TGCGCCAGCAGCTTGGGACAGTCTCCCCACGAGCAGTACTTC
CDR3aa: CASSLGQSPHEQYF

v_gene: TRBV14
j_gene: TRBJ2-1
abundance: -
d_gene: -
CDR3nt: TGTGCCAGCAGCCCCTGGGCGAACGGGCCGACCTACAATGAGCAGTTCTTC
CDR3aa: CASSPWANGPTYNEQFF

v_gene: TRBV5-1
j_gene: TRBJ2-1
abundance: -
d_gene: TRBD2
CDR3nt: TGCGCCAGCTCCGACGCTAGCGGGGACAATGAGCAGTTCTTC
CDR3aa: CASSDASGDNEQFF

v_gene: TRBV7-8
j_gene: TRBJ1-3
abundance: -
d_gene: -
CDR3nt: TGTGCCAGCAGCTGGAGTTCAGGGTCGGGAAACACCATATATTTT
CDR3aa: CASSWSSGSGNTIYF

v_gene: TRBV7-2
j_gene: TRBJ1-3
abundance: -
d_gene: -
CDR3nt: TGTGCCAGCAGCCCTAATAGTGGGGGGTCTGGAAACACCATATATTTT
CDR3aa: CASSPNSGGSGNTIYF

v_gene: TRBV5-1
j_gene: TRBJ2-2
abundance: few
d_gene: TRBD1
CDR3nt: TGCGCCAGCGCTTTAGACAGGGGAGACACCGGGGAGCTGTTTTTT
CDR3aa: CASALDRGDTGELFF

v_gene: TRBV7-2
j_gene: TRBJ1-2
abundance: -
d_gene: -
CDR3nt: TGTGCCAGCAGCTTAGGCGGTGGCTATGGCTACACCTTC
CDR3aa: CASSLGGGYGYTF

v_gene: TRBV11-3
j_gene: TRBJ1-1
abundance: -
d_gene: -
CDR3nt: TGTGCCAGCACCGGGGACGCAAACACTGAAGCTTTCTTT
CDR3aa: CASTGDANTEAFF

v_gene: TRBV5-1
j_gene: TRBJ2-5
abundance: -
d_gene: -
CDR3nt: TGCGCCAGCAGCTCTCGGGGGTCGGACCAAGAGACCCAGTACTTC
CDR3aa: CASSSRGSDQETQYF